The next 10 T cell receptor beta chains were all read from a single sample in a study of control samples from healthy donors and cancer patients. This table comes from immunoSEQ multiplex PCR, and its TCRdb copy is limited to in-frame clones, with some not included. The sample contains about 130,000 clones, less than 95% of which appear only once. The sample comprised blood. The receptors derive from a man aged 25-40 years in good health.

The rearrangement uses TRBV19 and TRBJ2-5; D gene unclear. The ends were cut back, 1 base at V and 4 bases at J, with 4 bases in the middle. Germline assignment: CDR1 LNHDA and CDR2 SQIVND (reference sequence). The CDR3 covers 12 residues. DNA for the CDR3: TGTGCCAGTAGTATAGGAAGAGAGACCCAGTACTTC. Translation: CASSIGRETQYF.

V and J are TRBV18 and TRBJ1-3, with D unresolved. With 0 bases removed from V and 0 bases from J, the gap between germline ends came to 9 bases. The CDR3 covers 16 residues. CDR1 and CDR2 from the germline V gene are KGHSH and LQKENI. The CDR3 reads CASSPPAGVSGNTIYF. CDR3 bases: TGTGCCAGCTCACCACCGGCAGGCGTCTCTGGAAACACCATATATTTT. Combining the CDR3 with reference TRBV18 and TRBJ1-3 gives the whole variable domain NAGVMQNPRHLVRRRGQEARLRCSPMKGHSHVYWYRQLPEEGLKFMVYLQKENIIDESGMPKERFSAEFPKEGPSILRIQQVVRGDSAAYFCASSPPAGVSGNTIYFGEGSWLTVV.

The CDR3 DNA reads TGTGCCAGCAGCCAAGATTGGTCCTCCGGGGATACTGAAGCTTTCTTT. As protein: CASSQDWSSGDTEAFF. The chain combines TRBV4-2 with TRBJ1-1; D unresolved. CDR3 length equals 16 residues. Deletions cut 0 bases from V and 5 bases from J, with 16 bases between. CDR1 LGHNA and CDR2 YNFKEQ come from the germline V gene.

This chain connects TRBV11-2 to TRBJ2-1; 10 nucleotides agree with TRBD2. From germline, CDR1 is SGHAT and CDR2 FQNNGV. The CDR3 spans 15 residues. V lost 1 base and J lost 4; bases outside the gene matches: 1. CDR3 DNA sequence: TGTGCCAGCAGCTTAGCTAGCGGGGGATACAATGAGCAGTTCTTC. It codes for CASSLASGGYNEQFF. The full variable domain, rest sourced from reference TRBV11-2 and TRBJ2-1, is EAGVAQSPRYKIIEKRQSVAFWCNPISGHATLYWYQQILGQGPKLLIQFQNNGVVDDSQLPKDRFSAERLKGVDSTLKIQPAKLEDSAVYLCASSLASGGYNEQFFGPGTRLTVL.

CDR3 coding DNA: TGTGCCAGCAGCGACCGACTAGCGTCTGAGACCCAGTACTTC. Encoded protein: CASSDRLASETQYF. The chain is built from TRBV9 and TRBJ2-5; 8 bases match TRBD2. The CDR3 covers 14 residues. J lost 5 bases, V lost 3 bases, and 6 bases had no gene match. The germline V gene encodes CDR1 SGDLS and CDR2 YYNGEE.

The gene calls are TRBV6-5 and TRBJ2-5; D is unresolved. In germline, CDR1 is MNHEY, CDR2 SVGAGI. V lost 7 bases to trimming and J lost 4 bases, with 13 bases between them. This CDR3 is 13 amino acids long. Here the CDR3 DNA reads TGTGCCAGCACTACACCAGTAGGAGAGACCCAGTACTTC. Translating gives CASTTPVGETQYF.

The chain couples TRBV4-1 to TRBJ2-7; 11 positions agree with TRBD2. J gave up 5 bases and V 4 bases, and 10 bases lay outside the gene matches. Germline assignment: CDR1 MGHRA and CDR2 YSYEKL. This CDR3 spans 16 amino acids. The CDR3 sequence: CASSLPTSGAPHEQYF. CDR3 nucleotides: TGCGCCAGCAGCCTCCCGACTAGCGGGGCCCCCCACGAGCAGTACTTC.

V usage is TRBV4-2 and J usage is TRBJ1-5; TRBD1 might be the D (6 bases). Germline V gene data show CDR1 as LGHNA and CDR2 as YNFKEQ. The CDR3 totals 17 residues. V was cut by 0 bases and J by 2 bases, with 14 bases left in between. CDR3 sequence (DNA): TGTGCCAGCAGCCAAGATAGGCAGGGGTGGCGCAATCAGCCCCAGCATTTT. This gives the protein CASSQDRQGWRNQPQHF.

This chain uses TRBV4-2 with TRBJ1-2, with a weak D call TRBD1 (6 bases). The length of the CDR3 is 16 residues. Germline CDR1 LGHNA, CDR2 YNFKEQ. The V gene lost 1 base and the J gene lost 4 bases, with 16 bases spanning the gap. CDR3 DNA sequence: TGTGCCAGCAGCCAAGCACCAGGACAGCGGCCCTATGGCTACACCTTC. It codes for CASSQAPGQRPYGYTF.

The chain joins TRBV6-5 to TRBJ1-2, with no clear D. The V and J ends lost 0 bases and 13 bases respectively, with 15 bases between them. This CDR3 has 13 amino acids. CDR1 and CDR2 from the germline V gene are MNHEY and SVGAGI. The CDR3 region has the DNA TGTGCCAGCAGTTACTCGATAAGGGAACCCGGCACCTTC. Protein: CASSYSIREPGTF.